This T cell receptor (beta chain) is drawn from a study of blood T cell repertoires in COVID-19. Study summary: Samples taken during acute and convalescent COVID-19 were collected in the United States, Italy and Spain. The cDNA or gDNA used as material had been derived from T cells, B-cell-depleted T cells, or PBMCs.

Looked up from germline, CDR1 is MNHEY and CDR2 is SVGEGT. This CDR3 has 15 residues. V lost 5 bases and J 2 bases, leaving 13 bases between the germline ends. In the authors' workflow: Reference gene primers were amplified, and this amplification served to estimate nucleated cell counts. The data were produced by immunoSEQ multiplex PCR, yet TCRdb's version contains in-frame clones alone and is incomplete. V and J calls and clone size are copied from that table; D and trimming were computed from the DNA. This table has under 200,000 clones, under 85% appearing once. The receptor was isolated from a woman of 80 years or more with acute or convalescent COVID-19. The rearrangement joins TRBV6-2 or TRBV6-3 to TRBJ1-5; D remains ambiguous. Sequenced: peripheral blood. The CDR3 spells CASSIGGLGNQPQHF. CDR3 bases: TGTGCCAGCAGTATCGGAGGGTTAGGCAATCAGCCCCAGCATTTT.